This T cell receptor (beta chain) was found in a study of T cell repertoires in cytomegalovirus infection. General study results and limits: The response measured ex vivo was dominated by TCR beta clonotypes (HLA-C-restricted and CMV-specific).

A single record per CDR3 protein comes from TCRdb applying MiXCR to the reads. The table lists about 89,000 distinct CDR3 sequences, about 29% of them singletons. V dropped 5 bases and J dropped 5; count of bases not matched to a gene: 5. The CDR3 is 13 amino acids. Germline CDR1 SEHNR, CDR2 FQNEAQ (reference sequence). In this sample, this clonotype turned up a few times. The target antigen is unknown. The sequences come from CD8+ T cells from cultured PBMCs, collected from culture after CMV antigen stimulation. This clonotype originated in a human donor in good health (CMV status not recorded). Some clones in this sample may be carry-over from other donors' samples. The rearrangement joins TRBV7-9 to TRBJ2-5; 7 bases match TRBD2. Written as DNA, the CDR3 is TGTGCCAGCAGCCCCGCGGGGGAGGAGACCCAGTACTTC. Encoded protein: CASSPAGEETQYF.